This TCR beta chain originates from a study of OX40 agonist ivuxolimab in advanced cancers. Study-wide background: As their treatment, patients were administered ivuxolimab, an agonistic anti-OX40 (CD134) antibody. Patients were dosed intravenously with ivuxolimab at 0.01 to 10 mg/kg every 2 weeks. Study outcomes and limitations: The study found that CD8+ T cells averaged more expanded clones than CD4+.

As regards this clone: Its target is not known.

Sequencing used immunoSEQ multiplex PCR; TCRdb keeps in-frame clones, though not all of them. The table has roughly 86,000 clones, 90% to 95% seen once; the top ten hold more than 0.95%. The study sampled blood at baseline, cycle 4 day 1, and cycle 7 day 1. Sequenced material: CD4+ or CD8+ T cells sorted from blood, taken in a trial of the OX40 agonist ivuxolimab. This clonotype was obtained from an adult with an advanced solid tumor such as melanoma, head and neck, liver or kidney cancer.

CDR3 sequence (DNA): TGTGCCAGCAGCTCGATGGTAAGGGACGGCTACGAGCAGTACTTC. Its translation: CASSSMVRDGYEQYF. The chain recombines TRBV11-2 with TRBJ2-7, with D possibly called TRBD1 or TRBD2 (5 bases each). The CDR3 is 15 amino acids. Germline-derived CDR1 and CDR2 are SGHAT and FQNNGV. The germline V and J ends were trimmed by 4 bases and 3 bases, with 16 bases remaining between them.